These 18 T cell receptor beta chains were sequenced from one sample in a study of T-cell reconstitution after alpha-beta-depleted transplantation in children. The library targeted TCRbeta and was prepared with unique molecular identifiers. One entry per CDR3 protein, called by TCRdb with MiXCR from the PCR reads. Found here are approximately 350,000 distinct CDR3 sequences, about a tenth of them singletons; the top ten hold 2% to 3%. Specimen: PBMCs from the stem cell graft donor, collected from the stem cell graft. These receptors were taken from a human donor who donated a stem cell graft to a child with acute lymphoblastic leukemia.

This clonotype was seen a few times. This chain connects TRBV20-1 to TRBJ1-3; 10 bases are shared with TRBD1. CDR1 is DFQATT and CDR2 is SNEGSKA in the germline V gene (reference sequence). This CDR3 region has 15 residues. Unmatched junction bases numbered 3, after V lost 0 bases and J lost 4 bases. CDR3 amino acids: CSAREWDRGGNTIYF. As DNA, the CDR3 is TGCAGTGCTAGAGAATGGGACAGGGGAGGAAACACCATATATTTT.

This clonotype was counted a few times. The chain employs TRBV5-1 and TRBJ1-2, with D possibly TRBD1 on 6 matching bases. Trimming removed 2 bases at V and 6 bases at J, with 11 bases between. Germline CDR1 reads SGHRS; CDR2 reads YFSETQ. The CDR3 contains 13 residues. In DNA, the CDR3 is TGCGCCAGCAGCTTTGGGACATTTGATGGCTACACCTTC. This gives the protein CASSFGTFDGYTF.

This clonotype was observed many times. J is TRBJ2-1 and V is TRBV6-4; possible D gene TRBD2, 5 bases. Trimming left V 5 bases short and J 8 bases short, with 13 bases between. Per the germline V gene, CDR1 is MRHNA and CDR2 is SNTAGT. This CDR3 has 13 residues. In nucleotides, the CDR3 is TGTGCCAGCAGTATTAGCGACGGGTATGAGCAGTTCTTC. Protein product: CASSISDGYEQFF.

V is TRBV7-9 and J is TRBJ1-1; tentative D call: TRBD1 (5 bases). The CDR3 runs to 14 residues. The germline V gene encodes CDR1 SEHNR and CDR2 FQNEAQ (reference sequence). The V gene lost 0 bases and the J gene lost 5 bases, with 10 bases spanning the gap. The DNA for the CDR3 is TGTGCCAGCAGCTTAGCGATGGGGGAGACTGAAGCTTTCTTT. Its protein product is CASSLAMGETEAFF.

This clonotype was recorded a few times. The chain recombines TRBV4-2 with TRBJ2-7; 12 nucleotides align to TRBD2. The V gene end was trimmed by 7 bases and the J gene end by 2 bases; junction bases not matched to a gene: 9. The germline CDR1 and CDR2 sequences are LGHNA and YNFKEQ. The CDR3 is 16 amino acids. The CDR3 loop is CASKTSGRGRAYEQYF. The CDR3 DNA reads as TGTGCCAGCAAGACTAGCGGGAGAGGCAGGGCCTACGAGCAGTACTTC.

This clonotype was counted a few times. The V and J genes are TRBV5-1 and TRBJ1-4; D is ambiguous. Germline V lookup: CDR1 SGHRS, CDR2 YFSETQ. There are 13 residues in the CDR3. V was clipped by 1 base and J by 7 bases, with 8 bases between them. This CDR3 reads CASSLRAGEKLFF. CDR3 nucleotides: TGCGCCAGCAGCTTGCGGGCGGGTGAAAAACTGTTTTTT.

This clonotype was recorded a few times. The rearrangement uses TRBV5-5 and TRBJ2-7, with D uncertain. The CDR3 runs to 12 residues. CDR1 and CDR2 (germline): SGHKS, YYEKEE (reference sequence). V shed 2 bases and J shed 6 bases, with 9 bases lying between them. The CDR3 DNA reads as TGTGCCAGCAGCTTTAGTCTCGCCGAGCAGTACTTC. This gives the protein CASSFSLAEQYF.

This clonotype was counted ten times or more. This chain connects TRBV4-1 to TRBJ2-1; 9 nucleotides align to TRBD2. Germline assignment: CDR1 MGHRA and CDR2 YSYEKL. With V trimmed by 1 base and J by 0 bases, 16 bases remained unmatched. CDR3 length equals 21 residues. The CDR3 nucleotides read TGCGCCAGCAGCCAAGGAACCCTCACCCATAGCGGGAGTGGCTCCTACAATGAGCAGTTCTTC. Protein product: CASSQGTLTHSGSGSYNEQFF.

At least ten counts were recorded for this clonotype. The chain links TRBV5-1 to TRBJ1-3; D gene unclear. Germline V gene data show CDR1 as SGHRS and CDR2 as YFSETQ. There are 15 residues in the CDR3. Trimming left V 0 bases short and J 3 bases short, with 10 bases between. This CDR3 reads CASSLASAGGNTIYF. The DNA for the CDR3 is TGCGCCAGCAGCTTGGCCTCGGCCGGTGGAAACACCATATATTTT.

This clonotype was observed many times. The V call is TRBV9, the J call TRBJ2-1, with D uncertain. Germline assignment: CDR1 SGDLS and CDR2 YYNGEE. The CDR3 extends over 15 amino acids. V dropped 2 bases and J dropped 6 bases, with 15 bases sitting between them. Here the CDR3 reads CASSVDGIVGNEQFF. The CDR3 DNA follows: TGTGCCAGCAGCGTGGATGGTATAGTCGGCAATGAGCAGTTCTTC.

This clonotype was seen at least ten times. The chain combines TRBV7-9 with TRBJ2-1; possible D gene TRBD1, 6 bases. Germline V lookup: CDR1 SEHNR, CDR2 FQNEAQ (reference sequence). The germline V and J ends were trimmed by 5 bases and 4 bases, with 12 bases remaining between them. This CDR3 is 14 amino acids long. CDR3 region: CASSTRDIYNEQFF. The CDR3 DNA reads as TGTGCCAGCAGCACACGGGACATTTACAATGAGCAGTTCTTC.

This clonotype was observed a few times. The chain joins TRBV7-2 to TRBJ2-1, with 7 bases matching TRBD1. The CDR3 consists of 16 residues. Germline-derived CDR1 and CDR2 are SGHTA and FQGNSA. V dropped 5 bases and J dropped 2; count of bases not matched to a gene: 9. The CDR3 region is CASSPRQGETYNEQFF. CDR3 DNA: TGTGCCAGCAGCCCCCGACAGGGCGAAACCTACAATGAGCAGTTCTTC.

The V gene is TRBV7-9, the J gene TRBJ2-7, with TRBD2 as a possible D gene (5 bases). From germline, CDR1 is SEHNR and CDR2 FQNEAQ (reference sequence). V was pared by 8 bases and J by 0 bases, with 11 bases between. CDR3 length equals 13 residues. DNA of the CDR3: TGTGCCAGCGCTGGGAGCCACTCCTACGAGCAGTACTTC. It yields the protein CASAGSHSYEQYF.

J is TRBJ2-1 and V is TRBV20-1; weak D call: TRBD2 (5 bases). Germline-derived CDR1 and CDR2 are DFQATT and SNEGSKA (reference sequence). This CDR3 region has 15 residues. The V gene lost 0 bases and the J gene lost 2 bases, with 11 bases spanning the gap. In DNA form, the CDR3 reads TGCAGTGCTAGAGATCCGGGTAGCGCCTACAATGAGCAGTTCTTC. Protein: CSARDPGSAYNEQFF.

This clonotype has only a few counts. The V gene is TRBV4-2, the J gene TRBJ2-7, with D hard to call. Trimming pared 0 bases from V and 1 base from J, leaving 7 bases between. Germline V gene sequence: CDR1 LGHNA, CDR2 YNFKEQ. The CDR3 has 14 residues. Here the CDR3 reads CASSQDRQSYEQYF. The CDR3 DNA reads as TGTGCCAGCAGCCAAGACAGGCAGTCCTACGAGCAGTACTTC.

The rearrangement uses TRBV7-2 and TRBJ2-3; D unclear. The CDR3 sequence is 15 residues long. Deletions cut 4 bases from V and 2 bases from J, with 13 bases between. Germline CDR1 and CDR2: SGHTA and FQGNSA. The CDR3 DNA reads TGTGCCAGCAGCTCGTCGCGGACCAACACAGATACGCAGTATTTT. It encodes CASSSSRTNTDTQYF.

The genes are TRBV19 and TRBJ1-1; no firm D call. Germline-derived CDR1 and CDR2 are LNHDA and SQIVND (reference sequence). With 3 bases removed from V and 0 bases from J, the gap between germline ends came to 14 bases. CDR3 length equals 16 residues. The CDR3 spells CASSIKPYRMNTEAFF. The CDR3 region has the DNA TGTGCCAGTAGTATTAAGCCCTACCGCATGAACACTGAAGCTTTCTTT. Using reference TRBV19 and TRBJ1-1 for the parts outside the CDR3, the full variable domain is DGGITQSPKYLFRKEGQNVTLSCEQNLNHDAMYWYRQDPGQGLRLIYYSQIVNDFQKGDIAEGYSVSREKKESFPLTVTSAQKNPTAFYLCASSIKPYRMNTEAFFGQGTRLTVV.

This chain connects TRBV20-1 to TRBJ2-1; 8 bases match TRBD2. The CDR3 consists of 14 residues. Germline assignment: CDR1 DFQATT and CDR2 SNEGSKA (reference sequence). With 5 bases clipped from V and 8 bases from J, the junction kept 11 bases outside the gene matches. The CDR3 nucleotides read TGCAGTGCTGGGGTCGAGCGGGGGTTTGATGAGCAGTTCTTC. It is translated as CSAGVERGFDEQFF.